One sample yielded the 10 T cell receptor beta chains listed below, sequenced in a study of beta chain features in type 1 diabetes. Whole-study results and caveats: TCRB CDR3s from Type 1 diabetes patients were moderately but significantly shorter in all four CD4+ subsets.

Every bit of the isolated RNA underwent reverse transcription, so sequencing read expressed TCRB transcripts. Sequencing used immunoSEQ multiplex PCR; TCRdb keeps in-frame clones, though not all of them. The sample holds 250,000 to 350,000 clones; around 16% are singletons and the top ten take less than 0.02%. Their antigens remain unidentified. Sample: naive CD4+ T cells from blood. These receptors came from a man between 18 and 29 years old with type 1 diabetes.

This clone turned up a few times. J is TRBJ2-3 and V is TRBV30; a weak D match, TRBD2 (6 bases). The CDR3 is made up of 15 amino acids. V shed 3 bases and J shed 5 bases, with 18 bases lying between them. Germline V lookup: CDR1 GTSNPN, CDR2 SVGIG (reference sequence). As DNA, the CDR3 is TGTGCCTGGAGCCGGACTTCGGTGGAGGGAGATACGCAGTATTTT. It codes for CAWSRTSVEGDTQYF.

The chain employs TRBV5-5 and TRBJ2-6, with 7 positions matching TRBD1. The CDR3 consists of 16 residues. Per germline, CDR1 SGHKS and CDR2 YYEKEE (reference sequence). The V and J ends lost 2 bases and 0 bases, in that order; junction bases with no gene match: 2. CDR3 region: CASSLPGGSGANVLTF. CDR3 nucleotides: TGTGCCAGCAGCTTACCAGGGGGCTCTGGGGCCAACGTCCTGACTTTC.

Here the CDR3 reads CASSLNGGSGANEQFF. The DNA for the CDR3 is TGCGCCAGCAGCTTGAATGGCGGGAGCGGGGCCAATGAGCAGTTCTTC. This chain joins TRBV5-1 and TRBJ2-1, with 7 bases matching TRBD2. J gave up 6 bases and V 1 base, and 10 bases lay outside the gene matches. CDR1 is SGHRS and CDR2 is YFSETQ in the germline V gene. The CDR3 contains 16 residues.

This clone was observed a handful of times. The CDR3 bases are TGCGCCAGCAGCTTGGAAGGGGACTACGAGCAGTACTTC. Translation: CASSLEGDYEQYF. The chain couples TRBV5-1 to TRBJ2-7; a possible D gene is TRBD1 (5 bases). Germline V lookup: CDR1 SGHRS, CDR2 YFSETQ. The CDR3 covers 13 residues. V lost 0 bases, J lost 3 bases, and 7 bases lay in between.

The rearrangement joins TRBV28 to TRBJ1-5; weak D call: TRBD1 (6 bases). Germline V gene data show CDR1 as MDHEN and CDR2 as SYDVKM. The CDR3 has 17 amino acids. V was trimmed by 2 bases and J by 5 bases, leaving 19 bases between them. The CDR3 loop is CASSLNGYREKYQPQHF. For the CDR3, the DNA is TGTGCCAGCAGTTTAAATGGGTACAGGGAAAAGTATCAGCCCCAGCATTTT.

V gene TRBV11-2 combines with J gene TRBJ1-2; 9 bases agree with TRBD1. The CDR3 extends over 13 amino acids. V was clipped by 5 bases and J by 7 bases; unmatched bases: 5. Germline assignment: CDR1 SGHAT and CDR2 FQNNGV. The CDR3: CASSRDRVGGYTF. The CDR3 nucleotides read TGTGCCAGCAGCAGGGACAGGGTCGGTGGCTACACCTTC.

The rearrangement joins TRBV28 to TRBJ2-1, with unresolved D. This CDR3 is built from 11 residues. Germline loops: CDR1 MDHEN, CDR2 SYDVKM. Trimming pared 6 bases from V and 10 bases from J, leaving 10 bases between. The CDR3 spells CASSFYGEQFF. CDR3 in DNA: TGTGCCAGCAGCTTCTACGGGGAGCAGTTCTTC. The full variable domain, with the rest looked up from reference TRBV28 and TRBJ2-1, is DVKVTQSSRYLVKRTGEKVFLECVQDMDHENMFWYRQDPGLGLRLIYFSYDVKMKEKGDIPEGYSVSREKKERFSLILESASTNQTSMYLCASSFYGEQFFGPGTRLTVL.

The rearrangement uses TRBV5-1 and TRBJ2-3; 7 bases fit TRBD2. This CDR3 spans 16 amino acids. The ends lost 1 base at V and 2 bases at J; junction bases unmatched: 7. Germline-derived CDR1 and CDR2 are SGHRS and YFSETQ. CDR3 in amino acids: CASSLTWGGTTDTQYF. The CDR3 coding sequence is TGCGCCAGCAGCTTGACGTGGGGGGGGACCACAGATACGCAGTATTTT.

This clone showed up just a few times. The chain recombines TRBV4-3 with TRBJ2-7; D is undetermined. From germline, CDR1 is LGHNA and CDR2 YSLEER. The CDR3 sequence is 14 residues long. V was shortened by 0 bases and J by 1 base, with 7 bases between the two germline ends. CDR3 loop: CASSQERQSYEQYF. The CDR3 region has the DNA TGCGCCAGCAGCCAAGAACGCCAGTCCTACGAGCAGTACTTC.

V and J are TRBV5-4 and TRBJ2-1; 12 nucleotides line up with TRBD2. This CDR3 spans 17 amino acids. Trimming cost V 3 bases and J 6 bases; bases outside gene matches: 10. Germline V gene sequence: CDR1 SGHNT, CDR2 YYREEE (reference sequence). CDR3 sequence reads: CASSSPTSGREGNEQFF. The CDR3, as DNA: TGTGCCAGCAGCTCGCCGACTAGCGGGAGAGAGGGCAATGAGCAGTTCTTC.